Below, 27 T cell receptor beta chains from the same sample are listed, as sequenced in a study of blood T cells in healthy people across ages. A second about 6 to 12 cycle PCR used barcoded and J-beta primers. MiXCR, run by TCRdb on the 5' RACE reads, gives a single entry per CDR3 protein. The repertoire includes about 630,000 distinct CDR3 sequences, under 25% of them detected once, and under 4% sits in the top ten. Sequencing was performed on blood. These receptors all stem from a man between 65 and 85 years old in good health.

As to this clonotype: Lacking the conserved final phenylalanine or tryptophan, this CDR3 likely reflects a read error. The chain recombines TRBV15 with TRBJ2-4; TRBD2 matches 7 bases. The CDR3 has 15 amino acids. The germline V gene has CDR1 LNHNV and CDR2 YYDKDF (reference sequence). With 4 bases clipped from V and 5 bases from J, the junction kept 8 bases outside the gene matches. The CDR3 spells CATSTDYAGENIQYS. The CDR3 bases are TGTGCCACCAGCACAGACTATGCGGGGGAAAACATTCAGTACTCC.

This clonotype was seen only a few times. This chain links TRBV20-1 with TRBJ2-2, with 8 bases aligning to TRBD2. The J segment lost 4 bases and the V segment lost 3 bases, leaving 7 bases of the junction unmatched. CDR1 and CDR2 from the germline V gene are DFQATT and SNEGSKA (reference sequence). CDR3 length: 15 amino acids. The CDR3 reads CSASRGLESTGELFF. The CDR3 coding sequence is TGCAGTGCTAGCAGGGGACTAGAGAGCACCGGGGAGCTGTTTTTT.

This clonotype was counted between two and nine times. This rearrangement joins TRBV28 to TRBJ2-5; possibly TRBD1 for D (5 bases). V lost 5 bases and J lost 5, with 15 bases in between. Germline V lookup: CDR1 MDHEN, CDR2 SYDVKM. This CDR3 has 14 residues. CDR3 loop: CASSPRAGWETQYF. The CDR3 DNA follows: TGTGCCAGCAGTCCCAGGGCAGGCTGGGAGACCCAGTACTTC.

In its sample, this clonotype was seen a few times. The rearrangement links TRBV27 to TRBJ1-2; no reliable D call. Trimming removed 6 bases at V and 1 base at J, with 6 bases between. Per the germline V gene, CDR1 is MNHEY and CDR2 is SMNVEV (reference sequence). The CDR3 runs 12 residues. The CDR3 DNA sequence: TGTGCCAGCAGCGGACTTAACTATGGCTACACCTTC. Protein product: CASSGLNYGYTF.

With regard to this clonotype: The DNA is omitted, as the CDR3 cannot be located on it reliably, and the CDR3 follows TCRdb's listing. V usage is TRBV29-1 and J usage is TRBJ1-3; the table's D call, TRBD1, has no DNA check behind it. From germline, CDR1 is SQVTM and CDR2 ANQGSEA. The CDR3 is 11 amino acids in total, end residues counted. The CDR3 region is CSVGTGNTTYF.

In this sample, this clonotype turned up many times. V and J are TRBV6-2 or TRBV6-3 and TRBJ2-3; 10 bases align to TRBD2. With V trimmed by 5 bases and J by 7 bases, 9 bases remained unmatched. Germline CDR1 is MNHEY and CDR2 is SVGEGT. The CDR3 covers 15 residues. DNA of the CDR3: TGTGCCAGCAGTCTACGTAGCGGGAGGTTCCATACGCAGTATTTT. Amino acids: CASSLRSGRFHTQYF.

This clonotype has a handful of counts. This chain connects TRBV25-1 to TRBJ1-3; D remains ambiguous. Trimming removed 8 bases from V and 0 bases from J, with 11 bases in between. The CDR3 is made up of 14 amino acids. The V gene's germline CDR1 is MGHDK and CDR2 SYGVNS. CDR3 protein: CASVETGSGNTIYF. The CDR3 nucleotides read TGTGCCAGCGTCGAGACCGGCTCTGGAAACACCATATATTTT.

The chain combines TRBV28 with TRBJ2-5; 8 nucleotides align to TRBD1. The end of the DNA fits TRBJ2-1 better, so the J call may be wrong. The CDR3 consists of 14 residues. Germline V CDR1 and CDR2: MDHEN, SYDVKM. The CDR3 spells CASSLGLDRGEQFF. The DNA of the CDR3 is TGTGCCAGCAGTTTAGGGCTAGACAGGGGAGAGCAGTTCTTC.

This clonotype was found a few times. The CDR3 DNA follows: TGTGCCACCAGTGCCGGTGGAGCGGGAGGGCTGAACAATGAGCAGTTCTTC. Its protein product is CATSAGGAGGLNNEQFF. The chain links TRBV24-1 to TRBJ2-1, with 10 bases fitting TRBD2. The CDR3 sequence is 17 residues long. The junction had 11 bases not matched to a gene; V was cut back by 5 bases and J by 5 bases. Germline lookup yields CDR1 KGHDR and CDR2 SFDVKD.

This clonotype has a handful of counts. This chain uses TRBV14 with TRBJ2-1, with 8 bases fitting TRBD2. Germline V gene sequence: CDR1 SGHDN, CDR2 FVKESK. This CDR3 is built from 14 residues. Trimming at V came to 6 bases and at J to 9 bases, leaving 10 bases not matched to a gene. CDR3 sequence: CASRELAETGEQFF. DNA for the CDR3: TGTGCCAGCAGGGAACTAGCGGAAACCGGTGAGCAGTTCTTC. Full variable domain (rest looked up from reference TRBV14 and TRBJ2-1): EAGVTQFPSHSVIEKGQTVTLRCDPISGHDNLYWYRRVMGKEIKFLLHFVKESKQDESGMPNNRFLAERTGGTYSTLKVQPAELEDSGVYFCASRELAETGEQFFGPGTRLTVL.

This clonotype was counted only a few times. The chain couples TRBV20-1 to TRBJ2-3, with D unclear. Trimming removed 3 bases from V and 1 base from J, with 14 bases in between. This CDR3 contains 15 residues. Germline-derived CDR1 and CDR2 are DFQATT and SNEGSKA (reference sequence). CDR3 in amino acids: CSARNGRFGTDTQYF. The CDR3 coding sequence is TGCAGTGCTAGGAATGGCAGGTTTGGCACAGATACGCAGTATTTT.

The rearrangement links TRBV11-1 to TRBJ1-2; D not resolved. The CDR3 is 12 residues long. The germline V and J ends were trimmed by 4 bases and 5 bases, with 8 bases remaining between them. Germline V gene data show CDR1 as SGHAT and CDR2 as FQDESV (reference sequence). The CDR3, as DNA: TGTGCCAGCAGCTCCTCGCATTATGGCTACACCTTC. Translation gives CASSSSHYGYTF.

V and J are TRBV29-1 and TRBJ2-5, with 7 positions matching TRBD2. CDR1 is SQVTM, CDR2 ANQGSEA, per germline. This CDR3 has 13 amino acids. V lost 4 bases to trimming and J lost 3 bases; unmatched junction nucleotides: 5. CDR3 in DNA: TGCAGCGTTGTTGGGAGGGCGAAAGAGACCCAGTACTTC. Its translation: CSVVGRAKETQYF.

The chain combines TRBV20-1 with TRBJ1-5; D unresolved. Trimming shortened V by 3 bases and J by 9 bases, and 9 bases separated the two germline ends. The CDR3 totals 11 residues. Germline-derived CDR1 and CDR2 are DFQATT and SNEGSKA (reference sequence). This CDR3 is CSASYDGPQHF. CDR3 coding DNA: TGCAGTGCTAGTTACGATGGGCCCCAGCATTTT.

Only a few counts were recorded for this clonotype. The V and J genes are TRBV18 and TRBJ1-2, with a tentative D call TRBD1 (5 bases). This CDR3 is 13 amino acids long. Germline V gene data show CDR1 as KGHSH and CDR2 as LQKENI. Trimming took off 6 bases at V and 4 bases at J, with 12 bases between the two ends. The CDR3 DNA is TGTGCCAGCTCCCCAGACAGCCTCTATGGCTACACCTTC. It is translated as CASSPDSLYGYTF.

The table lists this clonotype with many counts. The chain employs TRBV7-6 and TRBJ2-5, with D possibly matching TRBD1 (6 bases). The CDR3 is 13 amino acids. Germline V gives CDR1 SGHVS, CDR2 FNYEAQ. Trimming stripped 5 bases from V and 2 bases from J, with 9 bases between. The CDR3 sequence is CASSKTGQETQYF. The CDR3 DNA follows: TGTGCCAGCAGCAAAACAGGGCAAGAGACCCAGTACTTC. The full variable domain, completed using reference TRBV7-6 and TRBJ2-5, is GAGVSQSPRYKVTKRGQDVALRCDPISGHVSLYWYRQALGQGPEFLTYFNYEAQQDKSGLPNDRFSAERPEGSISTLTIQRTEQRDSAMYRCASSKTGQETQYFGPGTRLLVL.

The chain carries TRBV9 and TRBJ1-5; 12 bases align to TRBD1. The V segment lost 4 bases and the J segment 1 base; nucleotides outside the gene matches: 12. The CDR3 extends over 19 amino acids. Germline CDR1 is SGDLS and CDR2 is YYNGEE. The CDR3 DNA follows: TGTGCCAGCAGCCAATGCCCGGGACAGGGGGCTCGGAGCAATCAGCCCCAGCATTTT. Translation gives CASSQCPGQGARSNQPQHF.

The gene calls are TRBV5-1 and TRBJ2-7; D gene unclear. CDR3 size: 13 residues. V gave up 1 base and J gave up 3 bases, with 8 bases separating them. The germline CDR1 and CDR2 sequences are SGHRS and YFSETQ. CDR3 in amino acids: CASSLHSNYEQYF. Written as DNA, the CDR3 is TGCGCCAGCAGCTTGCACAGCAACTACGAGCAGTACTTC.

This chain connects TRBV2 to TRBJ1-3; D is possibly TRBD1 (5 bases). Germline lookup yields CDR1 SNHLY and CDR2 FYNNEI. Deletions cut 2 bases from V and 0 bases from J, with 14 bases between. This CDR3 contains 17 residues. CDR3 region: CASSENAGFVSGNTIYF. The CDR3 DNA is TGTGCCAGCAGTGAAAACGCAGGGTTCGTCTCTGGAAACACCATATATTTT.

This clonotype turned up a few times. This chain links TRBV20-1 with TRBJ1-2, with D unclear. Germline-derived CDR1 and CDR2 are DFQATT and SNEGSKA (reference sequence). V lost 4 bases, J lost 3 bases, and 6 bases lay in between. The CDR3 consists of 11 residues. The CDR3 region is CSAMADYGYTF. CDR3 nucleotides: TGCAGTGCTATGGCAGACTATGGCTACACCTTC.

Comment on this clonotype: This may come from a read error, since a much larger clone is one base off. The CDR3 nucleotides read TGTGCCAGCATCCAAGCTGGACAGGGCCAAGAGACCCAGTACTTC. Its protein is CASIQAGQGQETQYF. V usage is TRBV3-1 and J usage is TRBJ2-5, with 8 bases matching TRBD1. The germline V gene has CDR1 LGHDT and CDR2 YNNKEL (reference sequence). The CDR3 spans 15 residues.

This clonotype has more than one count but fewer than ten. V and J are TRBV29-1 and TRBJ2-5; 9 bases fit TRBD2. The J call may be incorrect, as the DNA end agrees better with TRBJ2-1. Looked up from germline, CDR1 is SQVTM and CDR2 is ANQGSEA. The CDR3 extends over 13 amino acids. The CDR3 spells CNSASGRYNEQFF. The CDR3 nucleotides read TGCAACTCCGCGAGCGGGAGGTACAATGAGCAGTTCTTC.

The chain employs TRBV29-1 and TRBJ2-5; 13 bases line up with TRBD2. The closer fit of TRBJ2-7 to the DNA end suggests the J call may be wrong. This CDR3 spans 14 amino acids. Germline CDR1 and CDR2: SQVTM and ANQGSEA. DNA for the CDR3: TGCAGCGTTGCCGGGACTAGCGGGAACTACGAGCAGTACTTC. Its protein is CSVAGTSGNYEQYF.

This clonotype was observed a handful of times. The chain couples TRBV3-1 to TRBJ2-5, with no clear D. V lost 1 base and J 11 bases, leaving 17 bases between the germline ends. Germline V lookup: CDR1 LGHDT, CDR2 YNNKEL (reference sequence). There are 14 residues in the CDR3. The CDR3 DNA is TGTGCCAGCAGCCAAGGATTCGGAGCCTACGGGCAGTACTTC. It translates to CASSQGFGAYGQYF.

This clonotype was found a few times. The chain employs TRBV11-1 and TRBJ2-1; TRBD2 aligns across 8 bases. The germline V gene encodes CDR1 SGHAT and CDR2 FQDESV (reference sequence). The CDR3 runs to 15 residues. V lost 6 bases and J lost 7; bases outside the gene matches: 11. CDR3 nucleotides: TGTGCCAGCAGTTTTATCAGCGGGAGTCGGAATGAGCAGTTCTTC. Protein: CASSFISGSRNEQFF.

The chain is built from TRBV2 and TRBJ2-3; no reliable D call. This CDR3 spans 12 amino acids. Trimming stripped 6 bases from V and 6 bases from J, with 10 bases between. The V gene's germline CDR1 is SNHLY and CDR2 FYNNEI. CDR3 coding DNA: TGTGCCAGCAGCAAACATGAGGATACGCAGTATTTT. It codes for CASSKHEDTQYF.

The rearrangement joins TRBV12-3 or TRBV12-4 to TRBJ2-5; tentatively, D is TRBD1 or TRBD2 (5 bases each). V was cut by 6 bases and J by 13 bases, with 18 bases left in between. The CDR3 has 12 amino acids. The CDR3: CASSESRDQRYF. CDR3 coding DNA: TGTGCCAGCAGCGAGTCTAGGGACCAGCGGTACTTC.